The TCR beta chain described here comes from a study of OX40 agonist ivuxolimab in advanced cancers. Method: immunoSEQ multiplex PCR; TCRdb's copy keeps in-frame clones and lacks some. The sample carries tens of thousands of clones, 70% to 90% recorded once. Points on this clone: Its antigen is not identified.

Study findings and constraints: Nonresponders included some who also had low normalized T-cell clonal expansion.

CDR3 size: 16 residues. V gave up 4 bases and J gave up 2 bases, with 15 bases separating them. Germline CDR1 and CDR2: LNHDA and SQIVND (reference sequence). Blood specimens came from baseline, cycle 4 day 1, and cycle 7 day 1. This sequence joins TRBV19 and TRBJ1-5; D may be TRBD1 (6 bases). This clonotype was sampled from an adult with an advanced solid tumor such as melanoma, head and neck, liver or kidney cancer. The specimen was CD4+ or CD8+ T cells sorted from blood, collected in a trial of the OX40 agonist ivuxolimab. The CDR3 region is CASSRDTGRRNQPQHF. For the CDR3, the DNA is TGTGCCAGTAGTAGGGACACTGGAAGGCGCAATCAGCCCCAGCATTTT.